Listed below are T cell receptor beta chains from one sample, sequenced in a study of blood T cells in healthy people across ages. TCRdb analysed the 5' RACE reads with MiXCR anew, one entry per CDR3 protein. The sample carries 700,000 or so distinct CDR3 sequences, 22% recorded once. Sequenced: blood. The receptor set was obtained from a man in his 70s in good health. Both conserved end residues are part of each CDR3. D genes are given only for firm matches. The listing skips clone size in some rows; elsewhere it reads once, few, many or a size class.

d_call	v_call	clone_size	j_call	cdr3_nt	cdr3_aa
-	TRBV29-1	-	TRBJ2-5	TGCAGCGTTCTTACTAATCAAGAGACCCAGTACTTC	CSVLTNQETQYF
-	TRBV7-2	few	TRBJ2-1	TGTGCCAGCAGCTCCCCAGGGTCGTACAATGAGCAGTTCTTC	CASSSPGSYNEQFF
TRBD1	TRBV29-1	-	TRBJ2-7	TGCAGCGCCGGGACAGGGGACTACGAGCAGTACTTC	CSAGTGDYEQYF
TRBD2	TRBV4-2	few	TRBJ2-5	TGTGCCAGCAGCCAAGGGACTAGCGGGGGGCACCAAGAGACCCAGTACTTC	CASSQGTSGGHQETQYF
TRBD2	TRBV20-1	few	TRBJ2-3	TGCAGTGCTAGAGAAGCGGGATTTGATACGCAGTATTTT	CSAREAGFDTQYF
-	TRBV11-3	few	TRBJ1-1	TGTGCCAGCAGATCAGGAACCACTGAAGCTTTCTTT	CASRSGTTEAFF
TRBD1	TRBV4-3	-	TRBJ1-4	TGCGCCAGCAGCCAAGATCCTGCAGGGGGCGGAAAACTGTTTTTT	CASSQDPAGGGKLFF
-	TRBV5-1	-	TRBJ2-7	TGCGCCAGCAGCCCTCTAGGGGGAGAATACGGGCAGTACTTC	CASSPLGGEYGQYF
TRBD2	TRBV27	-	TRBJ2-2	TGTGCCAGCAGTTCCTTAGCGGGGGGGACCGGGGAGCTGTTTTTT	CASSSLAGGTGELFF
-	TRBV9	-	TRBJ2-3	TGTGCCAGCAGCGCCGTTCCGCTAGCGTCTAGGGGAGATACGCAGTATTTT	CASSAVPLASRGDTQYF
TRBD1	TRBV28	once	TRBJ2-7	TGTGCCAGCAGTTTTCGGGACAGGTATTCCGAGCAGTACTTC	CASSFRDRYSEQYF
-	TRBV29-1	-	TRBJ1-1	TGCAGCGCCCTCCTCACGGAGAACACTGAAGCTTTCTTT	CSALLTENTEAFF
-	TRBV20-1	-	TRBJ2-1	TGCAGTGCTAGAGTGCCGGCGGGCCCCTCCTACAATGAGCAGTTCTTC	CSARVPAGPSYNEQFF
TRBD2	TRBV6-2/TRBV6-3	-	TRBJ2-1	TGTGCCAGCAGCCTAGCGGGAGAAAATGAGCAGTTCTTC	CASSLAGENEQFF
-	TRBV27	once	TRBJ1-4	TGTGCCAGCAGTTTATCTGCGGGACTCCTCGTTCCAGAAAAACTGTTTTTT	CASSLSAGLLVPEKLFF
TRBD2	TRBV28	-	TRBJ2-7	TGTGCCAGCAGTTTATCTCGCGGGAGTCGGTACGAGCAGTACTTC	CASSLSRGSRYEQYF
-	TRBV29-1	-	TRBJ1-2	TGCAGCGCTACCGACGGACCCTATGCCGGCTACACCTTC	CSATDGPYAGYTF
-	TRBV12-3/TRBV12-4	-	TRBJ1-5	TGTGCCAGCAGTCCCGCCTGGGGAGGGAGGAATCAGCCCCAGCATTTT	CASSPAWGGRNQPQHF
TRBD1	TRBV5-1	few	TRBJ2-7	TGCGCCAGCAGCTTTACGGGGACAGATCGTTCCTACGAGCAGTACTTC	CASSFTGTDRSYEQYF
TRBD1	TRBV20-1	-	TRBJ2-7	TGCAGTGCTAGCGGACAGGGATCCTACGAGCAGTACTTC	CSASGQGSYEQYF
-	TRBV6-5	-	TRBJ1-5	TGTGCCAGCAGTTACTCGAGGGTAGAACAGCCCCAGCATTTT	CASSYSRVEQPQHF
-	TRBV4-1	-	TRBJ1-2	TGCGCCAGCAGCCAATCGGCAGAACGAGCTAACTATGGCTACACCTTC	CASSQSAERANYGYTF
TRBD1	TRBV10-3	many	TRBJ2-1	TGTGCCATCAGTGACGGGACAGGGGTGAGGAATGAGCAGTTCTTC	CAISDGTGVRNEQFF
-	TRBV20-1	few	TRBJ2-7	TGCAGTGTGGCGGGGGCCCGCTACGAGCAGTACTTC	CSVAGARYEQYF
-	TRBV27	few	TRBJ2-5	TGTGCCAGCAGCGCGGTCTTGGGTCGACAAGAGACCCAGTACTTC	CASSAVLGRQETQYF
TRBD1	TRBV29-1	-	TRBJ1-5	TGCAGCGTTGGACAGGGGGAGGCGCAGCCCCAGCATTTT	CSVGQGEAQPQHF
-	TRBV5-1	-	TRBJ2-3	TGCGCCAGCACCTTCAGTCAGGGCAGCACAGATACGCAGTATTTT	CASTFSQGSTDTQYF
TRBD1	TRBV5-1	few	TRBJ1-2	TGCGCCAGCAGCTTAATCCCGGGGGACAGCTATGGCTACACCTTC	CASSLIPGDSYGYTF
-	TRBV6-5	-	TRBJ1-3	TGTGCCAGCAGCCAGGGACTCTCTGGAAACACCATATATTTT	CASSQGLSGNTIYF
-	TRBV29-1	-	TRBJ1-6	TGCAGCGTTGGTGCGGACGGAAATTCACCCCTCCACTTT	CSVGADGNSPLHF